Following are 14 T cell receptor beta chains from one sample sequenced in a study of ipilimumab plus nivolumab after autologous stem cell transplantation (dated by TCRdb to 2020 to 2023). Preparation of the library involved the immunoSEQ multiplex PCR assay. As stored in TCRdb, this immuneACCESS dataset retains in-frame rearrangements with V and J assigned. A fraction of the clones does not appear; measured against another copy, unresolved V genes explain less than half of the discrepancy, and the remainder lacks a known reason. This sample gives 15,000 to 20,000 clones in total; around 68% of them show up just once. Around 20% of the sample rests with the top ten. The sequences come from PBMCs, collected in a trial of ipilimumab plus nivolumab as post-transplant consolidation. These receptors came from a male donor with diffuse large B-cell lymphoma.

The genes are TRBV4-2 and TRBJ2-1, with 11 positions matching TRBD1. V dropped 1 base and J dropped 5; count of bases not matched to a gene: 1. Germline CDR1 reads LGHNA; CDR2 reads YNFKEQ. This CDR3 is built from 15 residues. Written as DNA, the CDR3 is TGTGCCAGCAGCCAAGGGACAGGGGGCCACAATGAGCAGTTCTTC. Translated: CASSQGTGGHNEQFF.

The chain couples TRBV19 to TRBJ1-2; 10 positions match TRBD1. The CDR3 covers 13 residues. Trimming removed 7 bases from V and 6 bases from J; junction bases left unmatched: 5. Germline V CDR1 and CDR2: LNHDA, SQIVND (reference sequence). CDR3 sequence (DNA): TGTGCCAGTAATAGACAGGGGGCGGATGGCTACACCTTC. Protein: CASNRQGADGYTF.

The V and J genes are TRBV9 and TRBJ1-2, with a possible D match to TRBD1 (6 bases). The CDR3 runs to 13 residues. Per the germline V gene, CDR1 is SGDLS and CDR2 is YYNGEE. Trimming took off 4 bases at V and 11 bases at J, with 18 bases between the two ends. CDR3 nucleotide sequence: TGTGCCAGCAGCCAACAGGGCGCAAAGTCGTACACCTTC. It is translated as CASSQQGAKSYTF.

This clone was counted once. V is TRBV15 and J is TRBJ2-7, with a weak D call TRBD2 (6 bases). This CDR3 spans 13 amino acids. CDR1 LNHNV and CDR2 YYDKDF come from the germline V gene (reference sequence). Deletions cut 4 bases from V and 4 bases from J, with 11 bases between. In DNA, the CDR3 is TGTGCCACCAGCACGGGAGTGGGGTACGAGCAGTACTTC. As protein: CATSTGVGYEQYF.

The chain joins TRBV7-3 to TRBJ1-3, with D unclear. CDR1 is SGHTA and CDR2 is FQGTGA in the germline V gene. V was cut by 0 bases and J by 0 bases, with 0 bases left in between. The CDR3 is made up of 13 amino acids. The CDR3 region has the DNA TGTGCCAGCAGCTTAACCTCTGGAAACACCATATATTTT. It translates to CASSLTSGNTIYF.

This chain joins TRBV5-1 and TRBJ2-1, with TRBD2 matching over 9 bases. V dropped 0 bases and J dropped 0; count of bases not matched to a gene: 4. The CDR3 is 17 residues long. Germline CDR1 and CDR2: SGHRS and YFSETQ. The CDR3 spells CASSLGASGISYNEQFF. CDR3 DNA sequence: TGCGCCAGCAGCTTGGGTGCTAGCGGGATCTCCTACAATGAGCAGTTCTTC.

The chain uses TRBV9 and TRBJ2-3; TRBD1 matches at 9 bases. In germline, CDR1 is SGDLS, CDR2 YYNGEE. Trimming took 3 bases from V and 1 from J; bases not matched to a gene: 6. The CDR3 length is 16 residues. The CDR3: CASSASRDRGTDTQYF. CDR3 DNA: TGTGCCAGCAGCGCCTCCCGGGACAGGGGCACAGATACGCAGTATTTT.

Regarding this clone: Mismatch with germline at one junction end may stem from a read error. The CDR3 loop is CAWSVGSSTNENLFF. CDR3 nucleotides: TGTGCCTGGAGTGTCGGCAGCTCAACTAATGAAAATCTGTTTTTT. The gene calls are TRBV30 and TRBJ1-4, with D unclear. The CDR3 covers 15 residues. In germline, CDR1 is GTSNPN, CDR2 SVGIG (reference sequence).

The rearrangement links TRBV5-1 to TRBJ1-2; 8 nucleotides line up with TRBD1. With V trimmed by 0 bases and J by 8 bases, 6 bases remained unmatched. The CDR3 is made up of 14 amino acids. Germline lookup yields CDR1 SGHRS and CDR2 YFSETQ. The CDR3 loop is CASSLGQGARGYTF. CDR3 nucleotide sequence: TGCGCCAGCAGCTTGGGGCAGGGGGCCAGAGGCTACACCTTC.

The rearrangement links TRBV2 to TRBJ1-3, with 9 bases lining up with TRBD1. CDR1 is SNHLY, CDR2 FYNNEI, per germline. J was trimmed by 0 bases and V by 9 bases; bases with no gene match: 3. The CDR3 has 14 amino acids. CDR3 region: CARGTGSSGNTIYF. The DNA for the CDR3 is TGTGCCAGAGGGACAGGGAGCTCTGGAAACACCATATATTTT.

Judged by abundance, this clone is medium-sized. J is TRBJ2-3 and V is TRBV7-8; 7 positions match TRBD2. V was pared by 5 bases and J by 3 bases, with 11 bases of the junction left unmatched. Germline values: CDR1 SGHVS, CDR2 FQNEAQ. The CDR3 sequence is 16 residues long. This CDR3 reads CASSGKRAGVTDTQYF. In DNA, the CDR3 is TGTGCCAGCAGCGGCAAAAGGGCGGGAGTTACAGATACGCAGTATTTT. The whole variable domain, filled in from reference TRBV7-8 and TRBJ2-3, reads GAGVSQSPRYKVAKRGQDVALRCDPISGHVSLFWYQQALGQGPEFLTYFQNEAQLDKSGLPSDRFFAERPEGSVSTLKIQRTQQEDSAVYLCASSGKRAGVTDTQYFGPGTRLTVL.

This clone was observed a few times. The chain combines TRBV5-1 with TRBJ1-1; D not certain. This CDR3 is 13 amino acids long. Germline CDR1 is SGHRS and CDR2 is YFSETQ. The V gene lost 4 bases and the J gene lost 1 base, with 8 bases spanning the gap. In DNA, the CDR3 is TGCGCCAGCAGCGACCTCTCGAACACTGAAGCTTTCTTT. This codes for CASSDLSNTEAFF.

This clone appeared many times. This chain connects TRBV27 to TRBJ1-1, with 8 bases aligning to TRBD1. V trimming: 8 bases; J trimming: 4 bases; junction bases outside the gene matches: 9. Germline CDR1 is MNHEY and CDR2 is SMNVEV (reference sequence). The CDR3 has 14 amino acids. The CDR3 reads CASGSGQGATEAFF. Here the CDR3 DNA reads TGTGCCAGCGGATCCGGACAGGGAGCCACTGAAGCTTTCTTT.

The chain recombines TRBV6-5 with TRBJ1-3; no clear D. Germline loops: CDR1 MNHEY, CDR2 SVGAGI. Deletions cut 5 bases from V and 0 bases from J, with 11 bases between. The CDR3 length is 15 residues. CDR3 DNA sequence: TGTGCCAGCAGTCGAGACATTTTCTCTGGAAACACCATATATTTT. This codes for CASSRDIFSGNTIYF.